Presented here are 18 T cell receptor beta chains from one specimen sequenced in a study of T cells after yellow fever vaccination. TCRdb called the 5' RACE reads again in MiXCR, with one record for every CDR3 protein. Found here are over 300,000 distinct CDR3 sequences, approximately 3.8% of them singletons; the top ten hold around 22%. Here the sequenced sample was PBMCs, taken on the day of the yellow fever booster vaccination. The receptors here all came from a man between 18 and 35 years old who received the YFV17D yellow fever vaccine.

This clonotype was picked up many times. The genes are TRBV12-3 or TRBV12-4 and TRBJ2-3; 7 bases are a match to TRBD1. The CDR3 covers 15 residues. The V and J ends lost 8 bases and 4 bases, in that order; junction bases with no gene match: 12. In DNA, the CDR3 is TGTGCCAGCCTGGGACAGACTTCTTGGCCAGATACGCAGTATTTT. It is translated as CASLGQTSWPDTQYF.

J is TRBJ2-3 and V is TRBV20-1, with D maybe TRBD2 (6 bases). In germline, CDR1 is DFQATT, CDR2 SNEGSKA (reference sequence). Trimming pared 5 bases from V and 2 bases from J, leaving 17 bases between. There are 15 residues in the CDR3. In nucleotides, the CDR3 is TGCAGTGCTGAGCCTAGCGACCCATTCACAGATACGCAGTATTTT. This translates into CSAEPSDPFTDTQYF.

The DNA for the CDR3 is TGCAGCGTTGAACACAGGGGGCAGGTAAATGAGCAGTTCTTC. It yields the protein CSVEHRGQVNEQFF. This rearrangement joins TRBV29-1 to TRBJ2-1, with TRBD1 matching 9 bases. The germline V gene encodes CDR1 SQVTM and CDR2 ANQGSEA. V lost 2 bases to trimming and J lost 7 bases; unmatched junction nucleotides: 6. The CDR3 has 14 residues.

V usage is TRBV15 and J usage is TRBJ2-7; 8 nucleotides match TRBD1. V gave up 0 bases and J gave up 5 bases; unmatched junction bases: 6. This CDR3 region has 15 residues. Germline values: CDR1 LNHNV, CDR2 YYDKDF (reference sequence). The CDR3 DNA follows: TGTGCCACCAGCAGAGATATACAGGGGGGCCACGAGCAGTACTTC. It yields the protein CATSRDIQGGHEQYF.

The J gene is TRBJ1-5, the V gene TRBV28; 9 bases align to TRBD1. The CDR3 runs 14 residues. Per germline, CDR1 MDHEN and CDR2 SYDVKM. Trimming cost V 5 bases and J 5 bases; bases outside gene matches: 4. The CDR3 sequence is CASSPGTGYQPQHF. Written as DNA, the CDR3 is TGTGCCAGCAGTCCGGGGACAGGGTATCAGCCCCAGCATTTT.

This clonotype was detected ten times or more. The chain has TRBV18 and TRBJ2-5; D is uncertain. V was pared by 4 bases and J by 5 bases, with 11 bases between. The length of the CDR3 is 13 residues. Germline V gene data show CDR1 as KGHSH and CDR2 as LQKENI. CDR3 sequence reads: CASSRGSRETQYF. In nucleotides, the CDR3 is TGTGCCAGCTCACGCGGCAGCAGGGAGACCCAGTACTTC.

The genes are TRBV5-1 and TRBJ2-3; 10 nucleotides agree with TRBD2. Germline-derived CDR1 and CDR2 are SGHRS and YFSETQ. Unmatched junction bases numbered 6, after V lost 0 bases and J lost 5 bases. This CDR3 contains 16 residues. Written as DNA, the CDR3 is TGCGCCAGCAGCTTGGGGCTAGCGGGGGCTGAAGATACGCAGTATTTT. Translated, it gives CASSLGLAGAEDTQYF. The full variable domain, in which reference TRBV5-1 and TRBJ2-3 provide the parts outside the CDR3, is KAGVTQTPRYLIKTRGQQVTLSCSPISGHRSVSWYQQTPGQGLQFLFEYFSETQRNKGNFPGRFSGRQFSNSRSEMNVSTLELGDSALYLCASSLGLAGAEDTQYFGPGTRLTVL.

This clonotype was detected many times. The chain joins TRBV7-2 to TRBJ2-1; D is uncertain. CDR1 is SGHTA, CDR2 FQGNSA, per germline. This CDR3 region has 16 residues. V gave up 2 bases and J gave up 0 bases, with 11 bases separating them. CDR3 protein: CASSLSQASSYNEQFF. The CDR3 DNA reads TGTGCCAGCAGCTTATCGCAGGCCAGCTCCTACAATGAGCAGTTCTTC.

The CDR3 loop reads CASCAGGEETQYF. In DNA, the CDR3 is TGTGCCAGCTGCGCGGGGGGAGAAGAGACCCAGTACTTC. V usage is TRBV18 and J usage is TRBJ2-5; 8 bases agree with TRBD2. V lost 7 bases, J lost 3 bases, and 4 bases stayed unmatched. Germline V gene data show CDR1 as KGHSH and CDR2 as LQKENI. CDR3 length equals 13 residues.

The chain links TRBV5-4 to TRBJ2-1; D not resolved. The CDR3 runs 17 residues. Germline V gene lookup returns CDR1 SGHNT and CDR2 YYREEE (reference sequence). Trimming removed 4 bases at V and 2 bases at J, with 19 bases between. CDR3 protein: CASSRIGSSIAYNEQFF. The CDR3 DNA reads as TGTGCCAGCAGCCGGATCGGGTCCTCTATTGCCTACAATGAGCAGTTCTTC. Variable domain in full (rest from reference TRBV5-4 and TRBJ2-1): ETGVTQSPTHLIKTRGQQVTLRCSSQSGHNTVSWYQQALGQGPQFIFQYYREEENGRGNFPPRFSGLQFPNYSSELNVNALELDDSALYLCASSRIGSSIAYNEQFFGPGTRLTVL.

This clonotype came up many times. The chain has TRBV12-3 or TRBV12-4 and TRBJ1-2; no definite D call. The V gene lost 6 bases and the J gene lost 7 bases, with 15 bases spanning the gap. This CDR3 comprises 13 residues. The CDR3: CASRAVGSGGYTF. CDR3 coding DNA: TGTGCCAGCAGGGCAGTAGGGTCCGGTGGCTACACCTTC.

This clonotype was recorded a few times. The genes are TRBV7-8 and TRBJ1-5; no firm D call. The CDR3 sequence is 15 residues long. The germline V gene has CDR1 SGHVS and CDR2 FQNEAQ. Trimming removed 5 bases from V and 4 bases from J, with 15 bases in between. The CDR3 sequence: CASSHEPTQNQPQHF. The CDR3 nucleotides are TGTGCCAGCAGCCATGAACCCACCCAAAATCAGCCCCAGCATTTT.

This clonotype was picked up many times. The rearrangement joins TRBV28 to TRBJ2-2; TRBD1 agrees at 7 bases. CDR3 length: 15 residues. After removal of 7 bases from V and 4 bases from J, the junction contained 9 bases not matched to a gene. The germline CDR1 and CDR2 sequences are MDHEN and SYDVKM. The CDR3 is CASKAPTGTTGELFF. CDR3 nucleotides: TGTGCCAGCAAGGCCCCGACAGGGACCACCGGGGAGCTGTTTTTT.

The sample holds many counts of this clonotype. This chain links TRBV20-1 with TRBJ2-6; 12 nucleotides agree with TRBD1. CDR1 DFQATT and CDR2 SNEGSKA come from the germline V gene (reference sequence). V lost 2 bases and J lost 0; bases outside the gene matches: 2. This CDR3 contains 17 residues. CDR3 sequence reads: CSARSGQGASGANVLTF. CDR3 in DNA: TGCAGTGCTAGATCGGGACAGGGGGCCTCTGGGGCCAACGTCCTGACTTTC.

This CDR3 reads CSARIPGQRGKETQYF. The CDR3 DNA reads as TGCAGTGCTAGAATCCCGGGACAGCGGGGGAAAGAGACCCAGTACTTC. The gene calls are TRBV20-1 and TRBJ2-5; the D gene is possibly TRBD2 (8 bases). V was cut by 2 bases and J by 3 bases, with 19 bases left in between. Germline V lookup: CDR1 DFQATT, CDR2 SNEGSKA (reference sequence). This CDR3 comprises 16 residues.

The chain is built from TRBV10-3 and TRBJ1-2; TRBD1 might be the D (6 bases). The V gene lost 10 bases and the J gene lost 0 bases, with 12 bases spanning the gap. CDR3 length: 13 amino acids. Germline V gene sequence: CDR1 ENHRY, CDR2 SYGVKD. The chain's CDR3 is CATRQVANYGYTF. The CDR3 DNA follows: TGTGCCACCCGACAGGTTGCTAACTATGGCTACACCTTC.

This clonotype was counted at least ten times. The V and J genes are TRBV5-1 and TRBJ2-3, with TRBD1 matching 10 bases. V gave up 4 bases and J gave up 4 bases; unmatched junction bases: 3. Germline-derived CDR1 and CDR2 are SGHRS and YFSETQ. The CDR3 sequence is 14 residues long. The CDR3 sequence: CASSGTGAADTQYF. CDR3 DNA: TGCGCCAGCAGCGGGACAGGGGCGGCAGATACGCAGTATTTT.

This clonotype was seen a few times. The V call is TRBV5-1, the J call TRBJ2-3; D is undetermined. Trimming stripped 0 bases from V and 5 bases from J, with 16 bases between. The CDR3 runs 16 residues. Per germline, CDR1 SGHRS and CDR2 YFSETQ. The CDR3 loop is CASSLAWANRQDTQYF. In DNA, the CDR3 is TGCGCCAGCAGCTTGGCATGGGCCAACCGCCAAGATACGCAGTATTTT.